A single sample gave rise to the 30 T cell receptor beta chains below, sequenced in a study of shared clonotypes between healthy human individuals. Using immunoSEQ multiplex PCR, the repertoire was profiled, and TCRdb retains in-frame clones only, with some absent. The sample has millions of clones; more than 85% are singletons. CD8 cells regarded as naive lacked CD45RO, were positively chosen for CCR7, and omitted terminally differentiated effector memory CD45RA+ cells. Material for sequencing was naive CD8+ T cells from PBMCs. The source of these receptors is a man aged 18 to 29 in good health. Some clones in this sample may be carry-over from other donors' samples.

This chain connects TRBV28 to TRBJ1-3, with D unresolved. The CDR3 totals 16 residues. V lost 6 bases and J 0 bases, leaving 15 bases between the germline ends. Germline V gene sequence: CDR1 MDHEN, CDR2 SYDVKM. CDR3 bases: TGTGCCAGCAGACCTCGGGGAGTGGGCTCTGGAAACACCATATATTTT. This gives the protein CASRPRGVGSGNTIYF.

This clone was seen just once. The J gene is TRBJ2-1, the V gene TRBV5-6, with no clear D. The CDR3 length is 16 residues. V was cut by 3 bases and J by 0 bases, with 13 bases left in between. Germline V lookup: CDR1 SGHDT, CDR2 YYEEEE. DNA of the CDR3: TGTGCCAGCAGCTCCATACAAATTGTCTCCTACAATGAGCAGTTCTTC. Protein product: CASSSIQIVSYNEQFF.

This clone has only one observation. The chain recombines TRBV27 with TRBJ2-7, with D possibly TRBD1 on 7 matching bases. V gave up 3 bases and J gave up 3 bases, with 12 bases separating them. Looked up from germline, CDR1 is MNHEY and CDR2 is SMNVEV (reference sequence). The CDR3 has 14 residues. The CDR3 reads CASSFAGQIYEQYF. The CDR3 nucleotides are TGTGCCAGCAGTTTTGCGGGACAGATCTACGAGCAGTACTTC.

The chain recombines TRBV4-2 with TRBJ2-3; D is undetermined. This CDR3 comprises 15 residues. Trimming took off 5 bases at V and 0 bases at J, with 12 bases between the two ends. The germline V gene has CDR1 LGHNA and CDR2 YNFKEQ. The CDR3 loop is CASSSSPVSTDTQYF. The CDR3 DNA is TGTGCCAGCAGCTCCTCCCCCGTCAGCACAGATACGCAGTATTTT.

V usage is TRBV6-5 and J usage is TRBJ1-3, with 7 positions matching TRBD1. J was trimmed by 3 bases and V by 2 bases; bases with no gene match: 4. The germline CDR1 and CDR2 sequences are MNHEY and SVGAGI. The CDR3 contains 15 residues. The CDR3 DNA reads TGTGCCAGCAGTTACAGGGGGCAGAGTGGAAACACCATATATTTT. It encodes CASSYRGQSGNTIYF.

This clone was picked up a small number of times. The chain carries TRBV10-1 and TRBJ1-1, with unresolved D. V dropped 3 bases and J dropped 5 bases, with 10 bases sitting between them. The CDR3 totals 13 residues. Germline CDR1 is WNHNN and CDR2 is SYGVQD (reference sequence). The DNA of the CDR3 is TGCGCCAGCAGTGACGGGTGGCGGACTGAAGCTTTCTTT. It yields the protein CASSDGWRTEAFF.

The rearrangement links TRBV28 to TRBJ1-1; D gene ambiguous. Trimming cost V 6 bases and J 1 base, with 12 bases left between them. The CDR3 is 14 amino acids. Germline assignment: CDR1 MDHEN and CDR2 SYDVKM. In DNA, the CDR3 is TGTGCCAGCAGGGCATCCCGAGAGAACACTGAAGCTTTCTTT. Protein product: CASRASRENTEAFF.

The CDR3 DNA reads TGTGCCAGTAGTATACGGGGGACAGGGGGCCGCGGCTACACCTTC. Encoded protein: CASSIRGTGGRGYTF. V gene TRBV19 combines with J gene TRBJ1-2, with 12 bases matching TRBD1. V shed 2 bases and J 8 bases; nucleotides not matched to a gene: 6. This CDR3 region has 15 residues. Germline V lookup: CDR1 LNHDA, CDR2 SQIVND (reference sequence).

Note on this clone: Germline and junction disagree at one end, which may indicate a read error. The chain joins TRBV5-6 to TRBJ1-1, with 8 positions matching TRBD1. CDR1 and CDR2 (germline): SGHDT, YYEEEE. The CDR3 covers 14 residues. The CDR3 reads CASSLAGGGTEASF. CDR3 sequence (DNA): TGTGCCAGCAGCTTGGCAGGGGGCGGCACTGAAGCTTCCTTT.

For this clone: The same CDR3 is also encoded by other DNA sequences in this sample. The V gene is TRBV9, the J gene TRBJ2-7, with 11 nucleotides matching TRBD2. This CDR3 region has 15 residues. From germline, CDR1 is SGDLS and CDR2 YYNGEE. The V gene end was trimmed by 3 bases and the J gene end by 2 bases; junction bases not matched to a gene: 4. CDR3 region: CASSAGTSGTYEQYF. The CDR3 DNA sequence: TGTGCCAGCAGCGCGGGGACTAGCGGAACCTACGAGCAGTACTTC. The variable domain in full, with the rest retrieved from reference TRBV9 and TRBJ2-7, is DSGVTQTPKHLITATGQRVTLRCSPRSGDLSVYWYQQSLDQGLQFLIQYYNGEERAKGNILERFSAQQFPDLHSELNLSSLELGDSALYFCASSAGTSGTYEQYFGPGTRLTVT.

This rearrangement joins TRBV18 to TRBJ2-5, with D perhaps assigned TRBD1 or TRBD2 (5 bases each). The V end was cut by 8 bases, the J end by 2 bases, with 18 bases between. The CDR3 contains 15 residues. Per the germline V gene, CDR1 is KGHSH and CDR2 is LQKENI. The CDR3 DNA reads TGTGCCAGCGAGAGTAGAGGGGCCTCTCAAGAGACCCAGTACTTC. This encodes CASESRGASQETQYF.

The chain recombines TRBV4-1 with TRBJ1-1; D might be TRBD1 (6 bases). Trimming took off 0 bases at V and 1 base at J, with 15 bases between the two ends. This CDR3 has 17 amino acids. CDR1 is MGHRA, CDR2 YSYEKL, per germline. The CDR3 DNA reads TGCGCCAGCAGCCAAGAGGGGGCCCCAACAGGGAACACTGAAGCTTTCTTT. As protein: CASSQEGAPTGNTEAFF.

The rearrangement uses TRBV20-1 and TRBJ2-5; a weak D match, TRBD1 (6 bases). CDR1 is DFQATT, CDR2 SNEGSKA, per germline (reference sequence). The CDR3 contains 11 residues. Trimming pared 5 bases from V and 3 bases from J, leaving 7 bases between. CDR3 DNA sequence: TGCAGTGCTTACAGGGAAGAGACCCAGTACTTC. Its translation: CSAYREETQYF.

V is TRBV12-5 and J is TRBJ2-1; 13 bases map to TRBD2. CDR1 and CDR2 from the germline V gene are LGHNT and FRNRAP. This CDR3 contains 15 residues. The V segment lost 4 bases and the J segment 12 bases; nucleotides outside the gene matches: 9. CDR3 DNA: TGTGCTAGTGGTTCTGGGACTAGCGGGGACCGGGGGCAGTTCTTC. Residues: CASGSGTSGDRGQFF.

The chain links TRBV11-3 to TRBJ2-1; TRBD2 matches 11 bases. This CDR3 spans 19 amino acids. Germline V gives CDR1 SGHNT, CDR2 YENEEA. V trimming: 1 base; J trimming: 4 bases; junction bases outside the gene matches: 12. CDR3 DNA sequence: TGTGCCAGCAGCTTAGGACCCTATCCCACTAGCGGGGGATACAATGAGCAGTTCTTC. The encoded protein is CASSLGPYPTSGGYNEQFF.

V and J are TRBV19 and TRBJ2-7, with 8 bases lining up with TRBD2. V lost 8 bases, J lost 4 bases, and 7 bases stayed unmatched. Germline V gene sequence: CDR1 LNHDA, CDR2 SQIVND (reference sequence). This CDR3 is built from 13 residues. The CDR3 protein is CASSRLAPYEQYF. The DNA of the CDR3 is TGTGCCAGTTCCAGACTAGCGCCGTACGAGCAGTACTTC.

The rearrangement links TRBV13 to TRBJ2-5; the match to TRBD2 covers 12 bases. Looked up from germline, CDR1 is PRHDT and CDR2 is FYEKMQ (reference sequence). V shed 0 bases, J shed 3 bases, and the junction held 11 bases outside the gene matches. This CDR3 is built from 19 residues. Written as DNA, the CDR3 is TGTGCCAGCAGCTTAGGCCCCAAACTGACTAGCGGGGGTGAAGAGACCCAGTACTTC. This gives the protein CASSLGPKLTSGGEETQYF.

The gene calls are TRBV7-8 and TRBJ2-7, with a possible D match to TRBD2 (6 bases). CDR3 length: 15 residues. From germline, CDR1 is SGHVS and CDR2 FQNEAQ. V was trimmed by 1 base and J by 7 bases, leaving 17 bases between them. The CDR3 nucleotides read TGTGCCAGCAGCTTAGTTACGGGAGAGAACAGGGAGCAGTACTTC. Translating gives CASSLVTGENREQYF. Variable domain in full (rest from reference TRBV7-8 and TRBJ2-7): GAGVSQSPRYKVAKRGQDVALRCDPISGHVSLFWYQQALGQGPEFLTYFQNEAQLDKSGLPSDRFFAERPEGSVSTLKIQRTQQEDSAVYLCASSLVTGENREQYFGPGTRLTVT.

The chain employs TRBV6-5 and TRBJ2-1; the D gene is possibly TRBD2 (6 bases). This CDR3 has 16 amino acids. Trimming left V 0 bases short and J 7 bases short, with 16 bases between. The germline gives CDR1 MNHEY, CDR2 SVGAGI. CDR3 nucleotides: TGTGCCAGCAGTTACTCTAGCGGCCCAGTCCAGAATGAGCAGTTCTTC. Residues: CASSYSSGPVQNEQFF.

This clone appeared once. The rearrangement uses TRBV27 and TRBJ1-2; 9 positions match TRBD1. The CDR3 consists of 15 residues. Losses at the gene ends were 4 bases for V and 4 bases for J; bases not matched to a gene: 7. CDR1 and CDR2 from the germline V gene are MNHEY and SMNVEV (reference sequence). The CDR3 sequence: CASSSGQGRVYGYTF. DNA for the CDR3: TGTGCCAGCAGTTCCGGACAGGGGAGAGTCTATGGCTACACCTTC.

The V gene is TRBV7-8, the J gene TRBJ2-1; maybe TRBD2 (5 bases). Trimming removed 1 base at V and 10 bases at J, with 11 bases between. This CDR3 is 13 amino acids long. Germline CDR1 and CDR2: SGHVS and FQNEAQ. CDR3 nucleotide sequence: TGTGCCAGCAGCTTAGGGCGGGTAGAAGAGCAGTTCTTC. Its protein is CASSLGRVEEQFF.

This sequence joins TRBV7-9 and TRBJ2-1, with a tentative D call TRBD2 (5 bases). CDR3 size: 16 residues. V gave up 6 bases and J gave up 2 bases, with 17 bases separating them. CDR1 SEHNR and CDR2 FQNEAQ come from the germline V gene (reference sequence). The CDR3 DNA is TGTGCCAGCAGTCCCGCGGGCCTATTTGCCTACAATGAGCAGTTCTTC. As protein: CASSPAGLFAYNEQFF.

To note about this clone: A read error may account for a junction end that differs from germline. V is TRBV6-1 and J is TRBJ2-3, with D hard to call. The CDR3 spans 12 residues. Germline CDR1 MNHNS, CDR2 SASEGT. In nucleotides, the CDR3 is TGTGCCAGCAGTGACTTCGGAACGAGCCCTTGGTTT. Residues: CASSDFGTSPWF.

This rearrangement joins TRBV15 to TRBJ1-1; D gene unclear. Germline assignment: CDR1 LNHNV and CDR2 YYDKDF (reference sequence). The CDR3 length is 15 residues. V was shortened by 5 bases and J by 1 base, with 14 bases between the two germline ends. CDR3 in DNA: TGTGCCACCAGCCAGAACCCGAACAGGAACACTGAAGCTTTCTTT. Residues: CATSQNPNRNTEAFF.

The chain has TRBV29-1 and TRBJ1-2, with 7 bases fitting TRBD1. CDR3 size: 13 residues. The V segment lost 4 bases and the J segment 4 bases; nucleotides outside the gene matches: 6. The germline V gene has CDR1 SQVTM and CDR2 ANQGSEA. CDR3 sequence (DNA): TGCAGCGTTGGCCAGGGGGGGAGCTATGGCTACACCTTC. Translating it yields CSVGQGGSYGYTF. The complete variable domain, with remaining parts taken from reference TRBV29-1 and TRBJ1-2, reads SAVISQKPSRDICQRGTSLTIQCQVDSQVTMMFWYRQQPGQSLTLIATANQGSEATYESGFVIDKFPISRPNLTFSTLTVSNMSPEDSSIYLCSVGQGGSYGYTFGSGTRLTVV.

V and J are TRBV11-3 and TRBJ2-3, with a tentative D call TRBD2 (5 bases). The CDR3 extends over 14 amino acids. Trimming stripped 4 bases from V and 2 bases from J, with 10 bases between. Germline assignment: CDR1 SGHNT and CDR2 YENEEA. CDR3: CASSSLVITDTQYF. In nucleotides, the CDR3 is TGTGCCAGCAGCTCACTAGTGATCACAGATACGCAGTATTTT.

The V call is TRBV7-8, the J call TRBJ2-7, with D tentatively TRBD2 (6 bases). Trimming stripped 5 bases from V and 0 bases from J, with 23 bases between. Germline assignment: CDR1 SGHVS and CDR2 FQNEAQ. The CDR3 runs to 18 residues. The CDR3, as DNA: TGTGCCAGCAGCAGCCGGGACTTTTCGGCCCTTAGCTCCTACGAGCAGTACTTC. As protein: CASSSRDFSALSSYEQYF.

The V gene is TRBV7-9, the J gene TRBJ2-2; 7 positions match TRBD1. V shed 5 bases, J shed 6 bases, and the junction held 12 bases outside the gene matches. The CDR3 extends over 16 amino acids. Per germline, CDR1 SEHNR and CDR2 FQNEAQ (reference sequence). CDR3 region: CASSPRQGMMAGELFF. DNA for the CDR3: TGTGCCAGCAGCCCGCGACAGGGTATGATGGCCGGGGAGCTGTTTTTT. The full variable domain, rest sourced from reference TRBV7-9 and TRBJ2-2, is DTGVSQNPRHKITKRGQNVTFRCDPISEHNRLYWYRQTLGQGPEFLTYFQNEAQLEKSRLLSDRFSAERPKGSFSTLEIQRTEQGDSAMYLCASSPRQGMMAGELFFGEGSRLTVL.

The chain combines TRBV6-5 with TRBJ2-6; 7 bases map to TRBD1. J was trimmed by 0 bases and V by 6 bases; bases with no gene match: 2. The germline gives CDR1 MNHEY, CDR2 SVGAGI. The CDR3 loop spans 15 amino acids. CDR3 region: CASSDRVSGANVLTF. The CDR3, as DNA: TGTGCCAGCAGCGACAGGGTCTCTGGGGCCAACGTCCTGACTTTC.

The chain has TRBV7-9 and TRBJ1-1, with no clear D. The CDR3 has 14 amino acids. V was shortened by 6 bases and J by 6 bases, with 17 bases between the two germline ends. CDR1 SEHNR and CDR2 FQNEAQ come from the germline V gene (reference sequence). The CDR3 coding sequence is TGTGCCAGCAGGGAGTCTTTCCGGACGGCTGAAGCTTTCTTT. It translates to CASRESFRTAEAFF.